The rows below give T cell receptor beta chains drawn from one sample of a study of long-term antiretroviral therapy in people with HIV. Measured with immunoSEQ multiplex PCR; TCRdb has only the in-frame clones, and not every one. In the table there are about 32,000 clones, about 94% of which are singletons. This material consisted of unsorted PBMCs, taken 4.1 years after starting antiretroviral therapy. All receptors derive from a woman between 50 and 59 years old with HIV. CDR3s include the opening cysteine and the closing phenylalanine or tryptophan. D genes are given only for firm matches. Only some rows state a clone size, as once, few, many or a class for expanded clones.

D: NA
size: once
V: TRBV5-6
J: TRBJ2-6
DNA: TGTGCCAGCAGCTCCCCCCGCTCTGGGGCCAACGTCCTGACTTTC
CDR3: CASSSPRSGANVLTF

D: NA
size: NA
V: TRBV4-2
J: TRBJ2-7
DNA: TGTGCCAGCAGCCGGGGCCGGGCCCTCACGGGGGAGCAGTACTTC
CDR3: CASSRGRALTGEQYF

D: TRBD1
size: NA
V: TRBV27
J: TRBJ2-7
DNA: TGTGCCAGCAGTTTAAAAGGCTTGGGGGGACAGGGAAGTTACGAGCAGTACTTC
CDR3: CASSLKGLGGQGSYEQYF

D: TRBD2
size: NA
V: TRBV19
J: TRBJ2-1
DNA: TGTGCCAGTAGTATGCGCGGGGGGCCGGGTGAGCAGTTCTTC
CDR3: CASSMRGGPGEQFF

D: NA
size: NA
V: TRBV7-9
J: TRBJ1-2
DNA: TGTGCCAGCACGGACAGCTCTAACTATGGCTACACCTTC
CDR3: CASTDSSNYGYTF

D: NA
size: NA
V: TRBV2
J: TRBJ2-5
DNA: TGTGCCAGCGTTTCGAGCCGGGTCCAAGAGACCCAGTACTTC
CDR3: CASVSSRVQETQYF

D: NA
size: NA
V: TRBV29-1
J: TRBJ1-5
DNA: TGCAGCGTTGAAGAGAGTAAGGGGGAGGCCCAGCATTTT
CDR3: CSVEESKGEAQHF

D: NA
size: once
V: TRBV5-1
J: TRBJ1-1
DNA: TGCGCCAGCAGCTTCGGCGACAGTCCCAACACTGAAGCTTTCTTT
CDR3: CASSFGDSPNTEAFF

D: TRBD2
size: NA
V: TRBV29-1
J: TRBJ2-5
DNA: TGCAGCGGCGTACTAGCGGGGGAGACCCAGTACTTC
CDR3: CSGVLAGETQYF

D: TRBD1
size: NA
V: TRBV15
J: TRBJ2-1
DNA: TGTGCCACCAGCAGAGTGCAGGGGGCGAACAATGAGCAGTTCTTC
CDR3: CATSRVQGANNEQFF

D: TRBD1
size: NA
V: TRBV23-1
J: TRBJ2-7
DNA: TGCGCCAGCAGTCAACGACAGGGGAGCTCCTACGAGCAGTACTTC
CDR3: CASSQRQGSSYEQYF

D: TRBD1
size: NA
V: TRBV5-5
J: TRBJ2-5
DNA: TGTGCCAGCAGTCTTGGACAGGGAATCGGGACCCAGTACTTC
CDR3: CASSLGQGIGTQYF

D: NA
size: NA
V: TRBV10-3
J: TRBJ2-4
DNA: TGTGCCATCAGTGTGGACGGACAAGGGATTCAGTACTTC
CDR3: CAISVDGQGIQYF

D: NA
size: NA
V: TRBV5-6
J: TRBJ2-5
DNA: TGTGCCAGCAGCTTGGGCCGGCAAGAGACCCAGTACTTC
CDR3: CASSLGRQETQYF

D: NA
size: NA
V: TRBV27
J: TRBJ1-2
DNA: TGTGCCAGCAGTTTGGGCAGGGTGGGGTATGGCTACACCTTC
CDR3: CASSLGRVGYGYTF

D: NA
size: NA
V: TRBV30
J: TRBJ1-2
DNA: TGTGCCTGGAGATGGCAGGCGACGGTTCGCGGCTACACCTTC
CDR3: CAWRWQATVRGYTF

D: NA
size: NA
V: TRBV6-5
J: TRBJ1-2
DNA: TGTGCCAGCAGCCGAGGGTCGGGCTATGGCTACACCTTC
CDR3: CASSRGSGYGYTF

D: NA
size: NA
V: TRBV5-1
J: TRBJ1-2
DNA: TGCGCCAGCAGCTTGGTCCCCTCCGAAGGCGCAGGGGGCTACACCTTC
CDR3: CASSLVPSEGAGGYTF

D: NA
size: NA
V: TRBV27
J: TRBJ2-1
DNA: TGTGCCAGCAGTTTAGCGGGGACATTGCGGAATGAGCAGTTCTTC
CDR3: CASSLAGTLRNEQFF

D: NA
size: NA
V: TRBV6-9
J: TRBJ2-2
DNA: TGTGCCAGCACCCCGAACACCGGGGAGCTGTTTTTT
CDR3: CASTPNTGELFF

D: NA
size: NA
V: TRBV5-1
J: TRBJ2-7
DNA: TGCGCCAGCAGCTTGGAGACAGACTCCTACGAGCAGTACTTC
CDR3: CASSLETDSYEQYF

D: TRBD1
size: once
V: TRBV13
J: TRBJ2-7
DNA: TGTGCCAGCAGCGGTGCCACTGACAGGGACGAGCAGTACTTC
CDR3: CASSGATDRDEQYF

D: TRBD1
size: NA
V: TRBV2
J: TRBJ1-2
DNA: TGTGCCAGCAGTGAATCCTACGACAGGGGTGGCTACACCTTC
CDR3: CASSESYDRGGYTF

D: TRBD1
size: NA
V: TRBV7-3
J: TRBJ1-2
DNA: TGTGCCAGCAGCTCTCCGGGACAGCTGGGAGGCTACACCTTC
CDR3: CASSSPGQLGGYTF

D: TRBD1
size: NA
V: TRBV5-1
J: TRBJ1-2
DNA: TGCGCCAGCAGCTTGGCGTTGACAGGGGGCTACACCTTC
CDR3: CASSLALTGGYTF

D: NA
size: NA
V: TRBV20-1
J: TRBJ1-1
DNA: TGCAGTGCTGTTACCCCCCCCGGCCTAATCTTT
CDR3: CSAVTPPGLIF

D: NA
size: NA
V: TRBV7-2
J: TRBJ2-7
DNA: TGTGCCAGCAGCCCCAGGGGTGGCGAGGCCTACGAGCAGTACTTC
CDR3: CASSPRGGEAYEQYF

D: NA
size: medium-sized
V: TRBV10-1
J: TRBJ2-7
DNA: TGCGCCAGCAGTGATCGCTCGGGGGCGGGCGAGCAGTACTTC
CDR3: CASSDRSGAGEQYF

D: NA
size: once
V: TRBV7-7
J: TRBJ2-7
DNA: TGTGCTAGCAGCTTAGTCGCGGGGGCGCCCCACGAGCAGTACTTC
CDR3: CASSLVAGAPHEQYF

D: NA
size: once
V: TRBV5-4
J: TRBJ2-7
DNA: TGTGCCAGCAGCTTGGCTTCAGGCCTAAGCTCCTACGAGCAGTACTTC
CDR3: CASSLASGLSSYEQYF

D: TRBD1
size: NA
V: TRBV2
J: TRBJ1-2
DNA: TGTGCCAGCCACCCGACAGGGGCTAACTATGGCTACACCTTC
CDR3: CASHPTGANYGYTF

D: NA
size: NA
V: TRBV10-3
J: TRBJ2-2
DNA: TGTGCCATCAGTGAGCCGGTACAGGGTTGGGACGGGGAGCTGTTTTTT
CDR3: CAISEPVQGWDGELFF

D: NA
size: NA
V: TRBV2
J: TRBJ1-3
DNA: TGTGCCAGCAGTGAAGCGATTTTTGCAGCCTCCCGCTCTGGAAACACCATATATTTT
CDR3: CASSEAIFAASRSGNTIYF

D: NA
size: NA
V: TRBV4-3
J: TRBJ2-5
DNA: TGCGCCAGCAGCCAAGATCAGAAAGAGACCCAGTACTTC
CDR3: CASSQDQKETQYF

D: NA
size: NA
V: TRBV6-1
J: TRBJ1-1
DNA: TGTGCCAGCAGTGATTTAAGCCGGGGAAGGGACACTGAAGCTTTCTTT
CDR3: CASSDLSRGRDTEAFF

D: TRBD1
size: once
V: TRBV27
J: TRBJ2-3
DNA: TGTGCCAGCAGCTCGGACAGGGGCACAGATACGCAGTATTTT
CDR3: CASSSDRGTDTQYF

D: NA
size: NA
V: TRBV29-1
J: TRBJ2-3
DNA: TGCAGCGTTGCTGGGGCAGGAAGAGGGGATACGCAGTATTTT
CDR3: CSVAGAGRGDTQYF

D: NA
size: NA
V: TRBV30
J: TRBJ1-2
DNA: TGTGCCTGGGGGGGTGAGGGATCTCGCGGCTACACCTTC
CDR3: CAWGGEGSRGYTF

D: NA
size: NA
V: TRBV19
J: TRBJ2-5
DNA: TGTGCCAGTAGTATTGCAGGTCCGAGGGAGACCCAGTACTTC
CDR3: CASSIAGPRETQYF

D: TRBD1
size: NA
V: TRBV29-1
J: TRBJ1-1
DNA: TGCAGTGCGTTTGGGACAGCAAACACTGAAGCTTTCTTT
CDR3: CSAFGTANTEAFF

D: NA
size: NA
V: TRBV10-3
J: TRBJ1-5
DNA: TGTGCCATCAGTGAGTCGATGACGGAGAGGCCCCAGCATTTT
CDR3: CAISESMTERPQHF

D: NA
size: NA
V: TRBV7-2
J: TRBJ1-2
DNA: TGTGCCAGCAGCTTAGCCGGGGAGGACTATGGCTACACCTTC
CDR3: CASSLAGEDYGYTF

D: TRBD2
size: NA
V: TRBV5-1
J: TRBJ2-3
DNA: TGCGCCAGCAGCCTAGGACTAGCGGGGGGCCTTCAGGTGGATACGCAGTATTTT
CDR3: CASSLGLAGGLQVDTQYF

D: TRBD1
size: NA
V: TRBV7-6
J: TRBJ2-1
DNA: TGTGCCAGCAGCTTTAGGACAGGGCCCTTATCTGTTTTAGAGCAGTTCTTC
CDR3: CASSFRTGPLSVLEQFF

D: NA
size: NA
V: TRBV19
J: TRBJ2-2
DNA: TGTGCCAGTAGTACCAACACCGGGGAGCTGTTTTTT
CDR3: CASSTNTGELFF

D: NA
size: NA
V: TRBV27
J: TRBJ2-3
DNA: TGTGCCAGCAGTCTCCAAACGATACTCGGGGCAGATACGCAGTATTTT
CDR3: CASSLQTILGADTQYF

D: TRBD2
size: NA
V: TRBV2
J: TRBJ2-4
DNA: TGTGCCAGCAGGAACGGCGGGGGGGCCAAAAACATTCAGTACTTC
CDR3: CASRNGGGAKNIQYF

D: NA
size: NA
V: TRBV6-6
J: TRBJ2-4
DNA: TGTGCCAGCAGTGGGGGCACAGGAGCCAAAAACATTCAGTACTTC
CDR3: CASSGGTGAKNIQYF

D: NA
size: NA
V: TRBV15
J: TRBJ2-2
DNA: TGTGCCACCAGCAGAGGGGGGAGGGGGCGGAACACCGGGGAGCTGTTTTTT
CDR3: CATSRGGRGRNTGELFF

D: NA
size: NA
V: TRBV27
J: TRBJ1-1
DNA: TGTGCCAGCAGTTACAAAAGCAACACTGAAGCTTTCTTT
CDR3: CASSYKSNTEAFF

D: NA
size: once
V: TRBV2
J: TRBJ1-2
DNA: TGTGCCAGCAGTGAGGTAAACTATGGCTACACCTTC
CDR3: CASSEVNYGYTF

D: NA
size: NA
V: TRBV19
J: TRBJ1-5
DNA: TGTGCCAGCTGGGGCAGGATTTACGATCAGCCCCAGCATTTT
CDR3: CASWGRIYDQPQHF

D: NA
size: NA
V: TRBV29-1
J: TRBJ2-5
DNA: TGCAGCGTTTCTTTGGGATACCTCCAAGAGACCCAGTACTTC
CDR3: CSVSLGYLQETQYF